This entry is about one TCR beta chain. What it binds is not known. This entry belongs to a study of shared clonotypes between healthy human individuals. The study's findings and limits: Limited genetic and exposure-history diversity came from having few donors.

The assay was immunoSEQ multiplex PCR, and TCRdb's table has in-frame clones only and misses some. Among more than 2 million clones, over 85% were seen once, and the ten largest hold more than 1.5%. It was CD45RO-negative cells, positively selected for CCR7, that made up naive CD8 cells, with terminally differentiated effector memory CD45RA+ cells excluded. The CDR3 is 14 amino acids. Trimming took off 9 bases at V and 1 base at J, with 15 bases between the two ends. The V gene's germline CDR1 is LGHNT and CDR2 FRNRAP. The V and J genes are TRBV12-5 and TRBJ1-1; possibly TRBD1 for D (5 bases). The sequence was obtained from a man younger than 35 in good health. Some clones in this sample may be carry-over from other donors' samples. Sequenced sample: naive CD8+ T cells from PBMCs. The CDR3: CASTWGGPNTEAFF. The CDR3 DNA follows: TGTGCTAGCACATGGGGGGGACCGAACACTGAAGCTTTCTTT. Looking up the rest from reference TRBV12-5 and TRBJ1-1 gives the full variable domain: DARVTQTPRHKVTEMGQEVTMRCQPILGHNTVFWYRQTMMQGLELLAYFRNRAPLDDSGMPKDRFSAEMPDATLATLKIQPSEPRDSAVYFCASTWGGPNTEAFFGQGTRLTVV.